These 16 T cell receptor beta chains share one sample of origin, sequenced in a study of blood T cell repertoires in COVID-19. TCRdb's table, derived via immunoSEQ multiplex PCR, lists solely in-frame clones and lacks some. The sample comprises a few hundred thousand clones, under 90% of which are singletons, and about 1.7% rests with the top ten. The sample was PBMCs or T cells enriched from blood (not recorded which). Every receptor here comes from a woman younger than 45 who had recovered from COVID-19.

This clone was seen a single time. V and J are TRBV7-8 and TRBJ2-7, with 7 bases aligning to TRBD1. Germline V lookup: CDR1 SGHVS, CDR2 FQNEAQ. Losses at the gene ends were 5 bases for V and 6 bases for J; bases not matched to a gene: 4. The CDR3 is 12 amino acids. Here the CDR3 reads CASSQRQGEQYF. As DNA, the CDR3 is TGTGCCAGCAGCCAAAGACAGGGCGAGCAGTACTTC.

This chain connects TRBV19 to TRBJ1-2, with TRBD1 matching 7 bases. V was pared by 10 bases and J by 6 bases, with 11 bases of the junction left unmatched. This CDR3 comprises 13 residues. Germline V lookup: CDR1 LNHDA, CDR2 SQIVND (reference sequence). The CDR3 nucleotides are TGTGCCACCTCTCCGGGGACAGAGGATGGCTACACCTTC. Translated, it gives CATSPGTEDGYTF.

CDR3 amino acids: CAKDRGNTGELFF. The CDR3 region has the DNA TGCGCCAAAGACAGGGGGAACACCGGGGAGCTGTTTTTT. The rearrangement uses TRBV4-1 and TRBJ2-2; the match to TRBD1 covers 8 bases. This CDR3 spans 13 amino acids. Per germline, CDR1 MGHRA and CDR2 YSYEKL. After removal of 10 bases from V and 1 base from J, the junction contained 2 bases not matched to a gene.

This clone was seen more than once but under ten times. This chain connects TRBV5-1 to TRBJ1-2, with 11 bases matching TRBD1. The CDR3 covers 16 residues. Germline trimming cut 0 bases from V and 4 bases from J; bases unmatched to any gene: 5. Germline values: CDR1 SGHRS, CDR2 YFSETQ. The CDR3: CASSLAGTGGPYGYTF. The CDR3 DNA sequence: TGCGCCAGCAGCTTGGCCGGGACAGGGGGTCCCTATGGCTACACCTTC.

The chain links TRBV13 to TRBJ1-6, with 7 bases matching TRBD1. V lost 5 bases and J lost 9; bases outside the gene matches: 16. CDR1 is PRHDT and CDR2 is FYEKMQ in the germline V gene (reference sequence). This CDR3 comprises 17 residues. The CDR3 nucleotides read TGTGCCAGCAGCGGACCGACAGGGATAAGGTGGTTTTCACCCCTCCACTTT. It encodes CASSGPTGIRWFSPLHF.

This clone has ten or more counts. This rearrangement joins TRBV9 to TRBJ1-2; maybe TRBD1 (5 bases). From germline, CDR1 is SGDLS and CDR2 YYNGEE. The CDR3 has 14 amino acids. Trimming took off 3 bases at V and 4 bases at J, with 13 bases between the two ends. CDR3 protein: CASSGSTRAYGYTF. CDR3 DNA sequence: TGTGCCAGCAGCGGATCTACCAGGGCCTATGGCTACACCTTC.

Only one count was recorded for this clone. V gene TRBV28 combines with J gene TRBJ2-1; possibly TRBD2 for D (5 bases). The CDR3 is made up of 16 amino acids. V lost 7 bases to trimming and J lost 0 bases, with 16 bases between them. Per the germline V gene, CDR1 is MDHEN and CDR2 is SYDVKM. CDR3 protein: CASTEFGRGSYNEQFF. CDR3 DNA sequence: TGTGCCAGCACGGAGTTTGGACGGGGCTCCTACAATGAGCAGTTCTTC.

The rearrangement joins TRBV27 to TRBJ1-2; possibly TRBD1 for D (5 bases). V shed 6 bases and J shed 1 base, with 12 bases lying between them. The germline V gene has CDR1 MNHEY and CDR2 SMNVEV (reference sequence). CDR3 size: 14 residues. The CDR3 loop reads CASSLRGRNYGYTF. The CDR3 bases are TGTGCCAGCAGCCTAAGGGGCCGTAACTATGGCTACACCTTC.

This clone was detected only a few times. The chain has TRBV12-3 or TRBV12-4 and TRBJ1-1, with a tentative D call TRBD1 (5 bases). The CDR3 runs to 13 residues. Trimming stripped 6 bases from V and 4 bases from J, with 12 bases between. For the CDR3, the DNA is TGTGCCAGCAGCGCACGGGGGGTCACTGAAGCTTTCTTT. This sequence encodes CASSARGVTEAFF.

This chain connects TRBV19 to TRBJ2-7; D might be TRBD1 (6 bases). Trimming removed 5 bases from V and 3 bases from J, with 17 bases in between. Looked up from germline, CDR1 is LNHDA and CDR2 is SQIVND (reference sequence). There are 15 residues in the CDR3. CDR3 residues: CASSSPRDTIYEQYF. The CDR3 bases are TGTGCCAGTAGTTCACCTCGGGACACTATCTACGAGCAGTACTTC.

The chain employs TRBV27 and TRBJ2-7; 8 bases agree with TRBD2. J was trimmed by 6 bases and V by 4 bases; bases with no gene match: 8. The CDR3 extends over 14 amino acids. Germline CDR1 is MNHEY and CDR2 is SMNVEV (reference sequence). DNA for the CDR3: TGTGCCAGCAGTTCCGGGACTAGAACCCGCGAGCAGTACTTC. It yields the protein CASSSGTRTREQYF.

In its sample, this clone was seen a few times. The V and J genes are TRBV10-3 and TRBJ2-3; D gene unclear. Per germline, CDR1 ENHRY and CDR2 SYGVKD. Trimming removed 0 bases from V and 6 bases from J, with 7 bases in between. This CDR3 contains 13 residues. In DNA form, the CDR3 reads TGTGCCATCAGTGAGTCTAACGCGGATACGCAGTATTTT. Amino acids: CAISESNADTQYF.

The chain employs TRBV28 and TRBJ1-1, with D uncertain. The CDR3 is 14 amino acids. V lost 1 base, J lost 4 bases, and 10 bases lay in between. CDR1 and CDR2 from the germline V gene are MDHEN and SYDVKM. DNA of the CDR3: TGTGCCAGCAGTTTATCTGCGGCGCCCACTGAAGCTTTCTTT. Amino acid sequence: CASSLSAAPTEAFF.

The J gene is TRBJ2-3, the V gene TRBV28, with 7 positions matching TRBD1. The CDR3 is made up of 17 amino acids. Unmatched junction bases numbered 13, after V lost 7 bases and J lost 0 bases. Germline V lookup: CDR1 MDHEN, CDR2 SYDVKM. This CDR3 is CASTPSPGTASTDTQYF. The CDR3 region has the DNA TGTGCCAGCACCCCGTCCCCCGGGACAGCTAGCACAGATACGCAGTATTTT.

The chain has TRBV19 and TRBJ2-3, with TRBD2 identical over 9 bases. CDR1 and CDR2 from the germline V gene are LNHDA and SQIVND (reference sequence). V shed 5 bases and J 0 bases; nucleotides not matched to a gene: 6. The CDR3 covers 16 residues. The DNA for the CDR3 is TGTGCCAGTAGTGTCCTAGCGGGATCTAGCACAGATACGCAGTATTTT. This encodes CASSVLAGSSTDTQYF.

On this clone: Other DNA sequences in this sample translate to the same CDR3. This chain's CDR3 is CATSDFRNTEAFF. Written as DNA, the CDR3 is TGTGCCACCAGTGATTTCCGGAACACTGAAGCTTTCTTT. The chain is built from TRBV24-1 and TRBJ1-1; D is undetermined. The CDR3 is 13 amino acids. V lost 1 base, J lost 1 base, and 3 bases lay in between. CDR1 is KGHDR, CDR2 SFDVKD, per germline.